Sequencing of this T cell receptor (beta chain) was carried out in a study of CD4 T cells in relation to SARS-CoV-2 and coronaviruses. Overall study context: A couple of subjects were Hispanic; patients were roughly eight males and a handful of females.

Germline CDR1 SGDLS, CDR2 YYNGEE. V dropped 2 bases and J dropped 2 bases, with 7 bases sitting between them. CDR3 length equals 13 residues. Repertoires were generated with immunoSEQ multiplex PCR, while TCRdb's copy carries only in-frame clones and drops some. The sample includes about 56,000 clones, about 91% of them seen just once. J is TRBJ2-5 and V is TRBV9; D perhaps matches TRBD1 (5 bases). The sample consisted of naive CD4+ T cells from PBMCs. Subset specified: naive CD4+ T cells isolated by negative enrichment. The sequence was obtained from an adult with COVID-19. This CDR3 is CASSVRAQETQYF. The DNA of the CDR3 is TGTGCCAGCAGCGTCAGGGCTCAAGAGACCCAGTACTTC.